Presented here are 17 T cell receptor beta chains from one specimen sequenced in a study of T cells in Graves' hyperthyroidism and ophthalmopathy. RNA transcripts were the template for amplifying TCR beta CDR3 regions. When the TCR CDR3 underwent first-round RT-PCR, the HTBI primer set was used. TCRdb passed the multiplex PCR reads through MiXCR, listing each CDR3 protein once. The table shows approximately 620,000 distinct CDR3 sequences, with 14% occurring only once. Sequenced sample: blood. The source is a woman in her twenties or thirties with Graves' hyperthyroidism that later progressed to Graves' ophthalmopathy.

V and J are TRBV30 and TRBJ1-3; weak D call: TRBD1 (5 bases). Germline CDR1 and CDR2: GTSNPN and SVGIG (reference sequence). Trimming removed 3 bases at V and 1 base at J, with 13 bases between. CDR3 length: 15 residues. The CDR3 loop is CAWRTVLLSGNTIYF. The CDR3, as DNA: TGTGCCTGGAGGACAGTTCTTCTTTCTGGAAACACCATATATTTT.

This clonotype was found many times. V is TRBV14 and J is TRBJ2-3; no firm D call. Deletions cut 0 bases from V and 5 bases from J, with 6 bases between. This CDR3 has 13 amino acids. Germline-derived CDR1 and CDR2 are SGHDN and FVKESK. The CDR3 loop reads CASSQDIGDTQYF. CDR3 DNA sequence: TGTGCCAGCAGCCAAGATATTGGAGATACGCAGTATTTT.

Worth noting for this clonotype: Just one base apart from a much larger clone, this may be a read error. CDR3 DNA: TGTACCAGTAGGGCCGGGACAGGCTCTGGAAACACCATATATTTT. Protein: CTSRAGTGSGNTIYF. The rearrangement uses TRBV19 and TRBJ1-3; TRBD1 aligns across 8 bases. CDR1 is LNHDA, CDR2 SQIVND, per germline (reference sequence). The CDR3 has 15 amino acids. The whole variable domain, remainder taken from reference TRBV19 and TRBJ1-3, is DGGITQSPKYLFRKEGQNVTLSCEQNLNHDAMYWYRQDPGQGLRLIYYSQIVNDFQKGDIAEGYSVSREKKESFPLTVTSAQKNPTAFYLCTSRAGTGSGNTIYFGEGSWLTVV.

This clonotype was seen many times. The CDR3 spells CASSPRQTSASDTQYF. CDR3 sequence (DNA): TGTGCCAGCAGCCCGAGGCAAACTAGCGCATCGGATACGCAGTATTTT. This sequence joins TRBV9 and TRBJ2-3, with 7 bases that match TRBD2. This CDR3 is built from 16 residues. Germline V gene data show CDR1 as SGDLS and CDR2 as YYNGEE. The ends lost 4 bases at V and 6 bases at J; junction bases unmatched: 14.

This clonotype showed up many times. The chain has TRBV6-6 and TRBJ1-4; 7 bases match TRBD1. Germline loops: CDR1 MNHNY, CDR2 SVGAGI (reference sequence). Unmatched junction bases numbered 2, after V lost 0 bases and J lost 4 bases. The CDR3 spans 15 residues. The CDR3 sequence is CASSYSQGGNEKLFF. CDR3 nucleotides: TGTGCCAGCAGTTACTCGCAGGGGGGTAATGAAAAACTGTTTTTT.

This clonotype was counted ten times or more. The chain has TRBV29-1 and TRBJ1-1; a possible D gene is TRBD1 (6 bases). The CDR3 contains 13 residues. Germline CDR1 SQVTM, CDR2 ANQGSEA. The V end lost 3 bases, the J end lost 0 bases, and 8 bases lay between the germline ends. CDR3 bases: TGCAGCGTTGAGGGGGCCATGAACACTGAAGCTTTCTTT. Protein product: CSVEGAMNTEAFF.

The chain has TRBV4-1 and TRBJ2-1; possible D gene TRBD2, 6 bases. V lost 4 bases and J 4 bases, leaving 14 bases between the germline ends. CDR1 and CDR2 (germline): MGHRA, YSYEKL. The CDR3 has 15 amino acids. DNA for the CDR3: TGCGCCAGCAGCCTATCGGGAGTAGTATACAATGAGCAGTTCTTC. It encodes CASSLSGVVYNEQFF.

This clonotype showed up many times. This chain uses TRBV20-1 with TRBJ2-7; D not certain. Trimming cost V 4 bases and J 6 bases, with 7 bases left between them. CDR3 length equals 10 residues. Germline assignment: CDR1 DFQATT and CDR2 SNEGSKA (reference sequence). The CDR3, as DNA: TGCAGTGCTACAAGCCCCGAGCAGTACTTC. It codes for CSATSPEQYF.

This clonotype appeared a few times. V gene TRBV2 combines with J gene TRBJ2-3, with 8 positions matching TRBD2. Per germline, CDR1 SNHLY and CDR2 FYNNEI. Trimming removed 6 bases from V and 1 base from J; junction bases left unmatched: 6. The CDR3 runs 15 residues. This CDR3 reads CASSGGAGGTDTQYF. The CDR3 DNA sequence: TGTGCCAGCAGCGGGGGGGCGGGGGGCACAGATACGCAGTATTTT.

CDR3 loop: CSVSSPGSSYEQYF. As DNA, the CDR3 is TGCAGCGTTAGTTCTCCAGGGAGCTCCTACGAGCAGTACTTC. V is TRBV29-1 and J is TRBJ2-7; either TRBD1 or TRBD2 may supply D (5 bases each). The CDR3 is 14 residues long. The germline V and J ends were trimmed by 5 bases and 0 bases, with 14 bases remaining between them. The germline V gene has CDR1 SQVTM and CDR2 ANQGSEA.

This clonotype showed up just once. This sequence may be a read error, since a much larger clone differs from it by one base. No conserved phenylalanine or tryptophan is present at the end of the CDR3, so a read error is the likely explanation. The DNA of the CDR3 is TGCAGTGCTAGTGGGGGACCGGAGTATCAAGAGACCCAGTACTAC. Translation: CSASGGPEYQETQYY. This chain joins TRBV20-1 and TRBJ2-5; either TRBD1 or TRBD2 may supply D (5 bases each). Germline lookup yields CDR1 DFQATT and CDR2 SNEGSKA (reference sequence). V was cut by 3 bases and J by 2 bases, with 16 bases left in between. The CDR3 has 15 amino acids.

This clonotype was seen a handful of times. A much larger clone sits a single nucleotide away, making a read error possible. This chain joins TRBV18 and TRBJ2-3, with TRBD2 matching 13 bases. The V gene's germline CDR1 is KGHSH and CDR2 LQKENI. CDR3 length: 17 residues. In nucleotides, the CDR3 is TGTGCCAGCTCACCGGTTATGACTAGCGGGAGGATAGATGCGCAGTATTTT. It yields the protein CASSPVMTSGRIDAQYF.

This clonotype was picked up a small number of times. The chain joins TRBV20-1 to TRBJ2-2; possibly TRBD2 for D (5 bases). The CDR3 runs to 13 residues. With 5 bases removed from V and 5 bases from J, the gap between germline ends came to 12 bases. Germline CDR1 DFQATT, CDR2 SNEGSKA (reference sequence). Here the CDR3 DNA reads TGCAGTGCTCCCCGGACTGGGACCGGGGAGCTGTTTTTT. Translated: CSAPRTGTGELFF.

This clonotype came up many times. This chain connects TRBV2 to TRBJ1-2; 7 bases align to TRBD1. The germline V gene encodes CDR1 SNHLY and CDR2 FYNNEI. V was clipped by 6 bases and J by 6 bases; unmatched bases: 10. The CDR3 contains 14 residues. Here the CDR3 DNA reads TGTGCCAGCAGCCCACAGGGGAATTTGGATGGCTACACCTTC. Its protein is CASSPQGNLDGYTF.

This clonotype came up many times. V and J are TRBV7-2 and TRBJ2-3; TRBD2 agrees at 8 bases. The CDR3 covers 14 residues. Germline V lookup: CDR1 SGHTA, CDR2 FQGNSA. Trimming removed 5 bases from V and 5 bases from J; junction bases left unmatched: 6. The CDR3 DNA reads TGTGCCAGCAGCCCGGGACTAGTGAGAGATACGCAGTATTTT. This gives the protein CASSPGLVRDTQYF.

This clonotype was counted at least ten times. The chain couples TRBV11-2 to TRBJ1-6; no clear D gene. The CDR3 has 14 residues. Trimming removed 4 bases at V and 8 bases at J, with 12 bases between. Per the germline V gene, CDR1 is SGHAT and CDR2 is FQNNGV. The CDR3: CASSSRDGDSPLHF. The CDR3 DNA is TGTGCCAGCAGCTCACGTGATGGCGATTCACCCCTCCACTTT.

The V and J genes are TRBV20-1 and TRBJ2-7, with TRBD2 matching 7 bases. The junction had 7 bases not matched to a gene; V was cut back by 0 bases and J by 2 bases. The germline V gene has CDR1 DFQATT and CDR2 SNEGSKA (reference sequence). This CDR3 spans 15 amino acids. The CDR3 bases are TGCAGTGCTAGAGATGGCGGACTAGGAACCTACGAGCAGTACTTC. Protein product: CSARDGGLGTYEQYF.